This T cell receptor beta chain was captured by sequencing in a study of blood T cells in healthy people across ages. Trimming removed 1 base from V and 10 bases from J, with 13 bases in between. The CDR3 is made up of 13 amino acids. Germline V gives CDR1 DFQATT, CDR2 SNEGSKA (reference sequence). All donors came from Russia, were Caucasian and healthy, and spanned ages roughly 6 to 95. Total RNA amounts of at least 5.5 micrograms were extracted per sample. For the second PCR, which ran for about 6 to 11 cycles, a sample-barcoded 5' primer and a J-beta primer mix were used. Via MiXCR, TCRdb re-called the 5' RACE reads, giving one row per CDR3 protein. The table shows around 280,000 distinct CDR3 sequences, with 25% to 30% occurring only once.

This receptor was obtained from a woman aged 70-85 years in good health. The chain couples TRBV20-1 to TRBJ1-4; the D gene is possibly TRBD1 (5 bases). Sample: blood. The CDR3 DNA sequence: TGCAGTGCTAGAGCTCATGGGAGGGGAAAACTGTTTTTT. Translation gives CSARAHGRGKLFF.